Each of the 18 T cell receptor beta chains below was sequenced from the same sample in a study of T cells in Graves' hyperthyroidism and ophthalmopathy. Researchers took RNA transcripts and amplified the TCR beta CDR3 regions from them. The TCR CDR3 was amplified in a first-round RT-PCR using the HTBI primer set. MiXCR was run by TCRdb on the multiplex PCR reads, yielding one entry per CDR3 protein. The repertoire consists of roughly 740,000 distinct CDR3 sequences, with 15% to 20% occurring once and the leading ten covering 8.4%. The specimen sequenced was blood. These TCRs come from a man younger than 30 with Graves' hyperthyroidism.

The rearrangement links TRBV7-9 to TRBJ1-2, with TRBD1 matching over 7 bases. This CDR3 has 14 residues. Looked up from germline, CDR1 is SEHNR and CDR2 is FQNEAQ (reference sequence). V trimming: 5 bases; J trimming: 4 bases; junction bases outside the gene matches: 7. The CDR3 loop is CASSPSTGAYGYTF. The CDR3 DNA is TGTGCCAGCAGCCCCAGCACAGGGGCCTATGGCTACACCTTC.

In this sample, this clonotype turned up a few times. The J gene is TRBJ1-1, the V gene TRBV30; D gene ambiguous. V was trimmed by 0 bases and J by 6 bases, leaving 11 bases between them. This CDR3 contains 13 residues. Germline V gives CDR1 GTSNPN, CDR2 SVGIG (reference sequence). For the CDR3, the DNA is TGTGCCTGGAGTGTAGAGGGAAAGGCTGAAGCTTTCTTT. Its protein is CAWSVEGKAEAFF.

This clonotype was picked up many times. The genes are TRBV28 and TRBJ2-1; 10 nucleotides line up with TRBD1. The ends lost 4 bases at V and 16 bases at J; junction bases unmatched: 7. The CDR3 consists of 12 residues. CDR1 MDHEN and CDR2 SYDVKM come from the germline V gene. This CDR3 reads CASSSAGTGVFF. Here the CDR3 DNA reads TGTGCCAGCAGTTCGGCCGGGACAGGGGTTTTCTTC.

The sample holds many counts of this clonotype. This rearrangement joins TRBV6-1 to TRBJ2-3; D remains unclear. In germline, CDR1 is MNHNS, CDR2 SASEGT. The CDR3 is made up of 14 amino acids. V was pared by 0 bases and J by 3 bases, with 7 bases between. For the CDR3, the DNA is TGTGCCAGCAGTGAAGCTGGCGCAACAGATACGCAGTATTTT. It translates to CASSEAGATDTQYF.

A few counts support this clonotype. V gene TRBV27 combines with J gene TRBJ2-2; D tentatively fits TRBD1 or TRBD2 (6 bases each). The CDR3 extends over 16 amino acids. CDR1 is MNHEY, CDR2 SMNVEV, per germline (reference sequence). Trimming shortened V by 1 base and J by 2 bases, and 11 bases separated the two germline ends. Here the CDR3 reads CASSLFGGQNTGELFF. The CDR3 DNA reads TGTGCCAGCAGTTTATTCGGGGGACAAAACACCGGGGAGCTGTTTTTT.

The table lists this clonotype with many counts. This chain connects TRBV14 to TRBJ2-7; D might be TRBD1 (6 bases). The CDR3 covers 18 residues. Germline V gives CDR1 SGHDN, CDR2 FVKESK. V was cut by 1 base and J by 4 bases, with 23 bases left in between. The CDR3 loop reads CASSQAGTQVRLIYEQYF. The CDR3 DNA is TGTGCCAGCAGCCAAGCCGGGACACAGGTTCGCTTAATATACGAGCAGTACTTC.

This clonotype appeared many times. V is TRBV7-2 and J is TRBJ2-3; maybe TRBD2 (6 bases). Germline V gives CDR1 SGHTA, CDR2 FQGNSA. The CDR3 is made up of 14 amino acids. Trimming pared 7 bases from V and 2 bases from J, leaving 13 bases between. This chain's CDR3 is CASIRDFITDTQYF. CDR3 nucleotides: TGTGCCAGCATTCGGGACTTCATCACAGATACGCAGTATTTT. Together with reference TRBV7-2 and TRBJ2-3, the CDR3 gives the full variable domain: GAGVSQSPSNKVTEKGKDVELRCDPISGHTALYWYRQSLGQGLEFLIYFQGNSAPDKSGLPSDRFSAERTGGSVSTLTIQRTQQEDSAVYLCASIRDFITDTQYFGPGTRLTVL.

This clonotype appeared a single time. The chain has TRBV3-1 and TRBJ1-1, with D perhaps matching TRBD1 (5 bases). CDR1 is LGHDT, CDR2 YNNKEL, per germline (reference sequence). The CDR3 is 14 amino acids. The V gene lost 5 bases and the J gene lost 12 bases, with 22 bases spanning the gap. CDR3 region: CASSLNPGPRLTFF. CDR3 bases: TGTGCCAGCAGCTTGAATCCGGGGCCTAGGTTAACTTTCTTT.

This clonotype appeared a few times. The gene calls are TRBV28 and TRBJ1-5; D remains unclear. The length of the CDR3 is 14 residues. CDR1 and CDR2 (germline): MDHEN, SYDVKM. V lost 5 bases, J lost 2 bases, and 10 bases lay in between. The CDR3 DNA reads TGTGCCAGCAGTGCAGTATGGGGCAATCAGCCCCAGCATTTT. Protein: CASSAVWGNQPQHF.

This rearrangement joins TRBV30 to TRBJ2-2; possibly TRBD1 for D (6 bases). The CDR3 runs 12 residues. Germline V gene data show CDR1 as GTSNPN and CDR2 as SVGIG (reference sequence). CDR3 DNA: TGTGCTTGGGGGCTAGTCACCGGGGAGCTGTTTTTT. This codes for CAWGLVTGELFF.

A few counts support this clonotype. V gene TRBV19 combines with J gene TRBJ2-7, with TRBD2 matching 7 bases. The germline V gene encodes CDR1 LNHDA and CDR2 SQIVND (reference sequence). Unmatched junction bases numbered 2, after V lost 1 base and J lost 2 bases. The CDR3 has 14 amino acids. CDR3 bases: TGTGCCAGTAGTATAGTGGCGGGAGCCTACGAGCAGTACTTC. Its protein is CASSIVAGAYEQYF.

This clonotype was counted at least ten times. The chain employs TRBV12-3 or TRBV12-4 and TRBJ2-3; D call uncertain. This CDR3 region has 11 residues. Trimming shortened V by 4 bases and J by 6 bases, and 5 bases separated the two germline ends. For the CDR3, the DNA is TGTGCCAGCAGTTCATTTGATACGCAGTATTTT. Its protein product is CASSSFDTQYF.

The CDR3 sequence is CASSGSGAGIYGYTF. In DNA, the CDR3 is TGTGCCAGCAGTGGATCAGGCGCAGGGATCTATGGCTACACCTTC. The gene calls are TRBV6-1 and TRBJ1-2; possibly TRBD1 for D (5 bases). Trimming left V 4 bases short and J 4 bases short, with 16 bases between. This CDR3 region has 15 residues. Germline CDR1 is MNHNS and CDR2 is SASEGT.

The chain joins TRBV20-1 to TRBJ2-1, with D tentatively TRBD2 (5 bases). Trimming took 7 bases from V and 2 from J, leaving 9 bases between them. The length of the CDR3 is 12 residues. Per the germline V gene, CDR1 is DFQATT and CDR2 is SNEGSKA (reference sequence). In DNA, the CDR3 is TGCAGTGTGCGGGCCGCCTACAATGAGCAGTTCTTC. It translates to CSVRAAYNEQFF.

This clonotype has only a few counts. The CDR3 bases are TGTGCCAGCTCAGGCCCGACTCGCAATGAGCAGTTCTTC. It specifies CASSGPTRNEQFF. The chain has TRBV18 and TRBJ2-1; no clear D. Trimming removed 5 bases at V and 6 bases at J, with 11 bases between. CDR3 size: 13 residues. Looked up from germline, CDR1 is KGHSH and CDR2 is LQKENI. Filled out from reference TRBV18 and TRBJ2-1, the complete variable domain reads NAGVMQNPRHLVRRRGQEARLRCSPMKGHSHVYWYRQLPEEGLKFMVYLQKENIIDESGMPKERFSAEFPKEGPSILRIQQVVRGDSAAYFCASSGPTRNEQFFGPGTRLTVL.

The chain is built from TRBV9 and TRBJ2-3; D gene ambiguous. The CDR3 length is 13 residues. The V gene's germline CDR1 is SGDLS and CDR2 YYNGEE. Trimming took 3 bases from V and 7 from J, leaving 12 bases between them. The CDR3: CASSAPRGNTQYF. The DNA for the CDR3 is TGTGCCAGCAGCGCCCCTAGAGGAAATACGCAGTATTTT. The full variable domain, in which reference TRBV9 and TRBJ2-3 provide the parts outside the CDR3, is DSGVTQTPKHLITATGQRVTLRCSPRSGDLSVYWYQQSLDQGLQFLIQYYNGEERAKGNILERFSAQQFPDLHSELNLSSLELGDSALYFCASSAPRGNTQYFGPGTRLTVL.

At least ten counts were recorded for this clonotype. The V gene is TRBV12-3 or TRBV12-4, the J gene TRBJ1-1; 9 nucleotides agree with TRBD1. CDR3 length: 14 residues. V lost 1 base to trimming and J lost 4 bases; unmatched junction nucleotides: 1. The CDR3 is CASSLDRGLTEAFF. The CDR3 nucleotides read TGTGCCAGCAGTTTAGACAGGGGGCTCACTGAAGCTTTCTTT.

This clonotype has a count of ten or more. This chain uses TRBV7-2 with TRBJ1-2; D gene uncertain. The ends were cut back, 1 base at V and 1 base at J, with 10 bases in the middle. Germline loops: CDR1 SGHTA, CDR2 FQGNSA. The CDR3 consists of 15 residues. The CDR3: CASSLVADSNYGYTF. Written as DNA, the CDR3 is TGTGCCAGCAGCTTAGTGGCAGATAGTAACTATGGCTACACCTTC.